This T cell receptor beta chain was sequenced in a study of persistence of HIV-infected CD4 T cells. CDR3 size: 13 residues. CDR1 and CDR2 (germline): SQVTM, ANQGSEA. V was clipped by 5 bases and J by 7 bases, with 15 bases between them. This nonspecific control used anti-CD3/anti-CD28 bead stimulation of CD4+ T cells. Sorting of responding CD4+ T cells relied on upregulated CD40 ligand together with CD69. Worth noting for this clone: Its antigen remains unidentified.

Sequencing used immunoSEQ version 4 in survey mode. TCRdb's copy holds only in-frame clones and misses some; the assay was immunoSEQ multiplex PCR. The data show 40,000 or so clones, roughly 90% seen once. Sample: CD4+ T cells sorted from PBMCs after approximately 20-hour stimulation, taken from a patient who received antiretroviral therapy. This sequence was found in an adult man with HIV who was CMV-seropositive. The chain combines TRBV29-1 with TRBJ1-5; tentative D call: TRBD1 (6 bases). CDR3 DNA: TGCAGCGTTCTGACAGGCGTTGGGCAGCCCCAGCATTTT. The encoded protein is CSVLTGVGQPQHF.